Following are 27 T cell receptor beta chains from one sample sequenced in a study of blood T cell repertoires in COVID-19. The method was immunoSEQ multiplex PCR; TCRdb's version includes in-frame clones alone and lacks a portion of them. The repertoire includes about 240,000 clones, approximately 80% of them detected once, and approximately 4.5% sits in the top ten. Material for sequencing was peripheral blood. The receptors were sampled from a woman aged 70-85 years with acute or convalescent COVID-19.

CDR3 coding DNA: TGCGCCAGCAGCCAATCAAGGGGGACCGGGGAGCTGTTTTTT. It codes for CASSQSRGTGELFF. The V call is TRBV4-3, the J call TRBJ2-2; maybe TRBD1 (6 bases). Germline V gene data show CDR1 as LGHNA and CDR2 as YSLEER. The CDR3 loop spans 14 amino acids. V was cut by 2 bases and J by 5 bases, with 9 bases left in between.

The rearrangement uses TRBV27 and TRBJ2-1; 7 bases align to TRBD2. Germline V CDR1 and CDR2: MNHEY, SMNVEV (reference sequence). This CDR3 is 14 amino acids long. V shed 7 bases, J shed 5 bases, and the junction held 8 bases outside the gene matches. CDR3 protein: CASIRWGGDNEQFF. CDR3 DNA sequence: TGTGCCAGCATCCGATGGGGGGGGGACAATGAGCAGTTCTTC.

In its sample, this clone was seen once. This chain connects TRBV29-1 to TRBJ1-2, with D uncertain. This CDR3 is 12 amino acids long. Deletions cut 5 bases from V and 0 bases from J, with 7 bases between. Germline lookup yields CDR1 SQVTM and CDR2 ANQGSEA. CDR3 protein: CSVSEANYGYTF. The CDR3 nucleotides read TGCAGCGTTTCAGAAGCTAACTATGGCTACACCTTC.

The chain carries TRBV18 and TRBJ2-7, with no clear D. CDR1 and CDR2 from the germline V gene are KGHSH and LQKENI. V was shortened by 6 bases and J by 1 base, with 4 bases between the two germline ends. The CDR3 is 11 amino acids. In DNA, the CDR3 is TGTGCCAGCTCTCTTTCCTACGAGCAGTACTTC. It translates to CASSLSYEQYF.

V and J are TRBV19 and TRBJ1-2, with 10 bases aligning to TRBD1. The germline V gene has CDR1 LNHDA and CDR2 SQIVND (reference sequence). The CDR3 spans 15 residues. Trimming took 6 bases from V and 6 from J; bases not matched to a gene: 10. The CDR3 is CASRRQGALENGYTF. CDR3 in DNA: TGTGCCAGTAGGAGACAGGGGGCTTTAGAGAATGGCTACACCTTC.

The chain has TRBV29-1 and TRBJ1-4, with D tentatively TRBD1 (5 bases). The CDR3 runs 14 residues. Germline assignment: CDR1 SQVTM and CDR2 ANQGSEA. V shed 4 bases and J shed 8 bases, with 17 bases lying between them. The CDR3 reads CSVGLGAQAEKLFF. The CDR3 DNA sequence: TGCAGCGTTGGCCTTGGGGCGCAGGCCGAAAAACTGTTTTTT.

This sequence joins TRBV5-4 and TRBJ2-7; weak D call: TRBD2 (5 bases). Per germline, CDR1 SGHNT and CDR2 YYREEE (reference sequence). V lost 4 bases and J 7 bases, leaving 18 bases between the germline ends. The CDR3 is 14 residues long. CDR3 protein: CASSPSGLAREQYF. The DNA of the CDR3 is TGTGCCAGCAGCCCCTCCGGACTTGCCCGTGAGCAGTACTTC.

CDR3 sequence: CASSLGQGNTGELFF. CDR3 nucleotides: TGTGCCAGCAGCTTAGGTCAGGGGAATACCGGGGAGCTGTTTTTT. The V and J genes are TRBV11-2 and TRBJ2-2; D is possibly TRBD1 (6 bases). Deletions cut 1 base from V and 5 bases from J, with 11 bases between. The CDR3 contains 15 residues. Per the germline V gene, CDR1 is SGHAT and CDR2 is FQNNGV. Full variable domain (remainder filled in from reference TRBV11-2 and TRBJ2-2): EAGVAQSPRYKIIEKRQSVAFWCNPISGHATLYWYQQILGQGPKLLIQFQNNGVVDDSQLPKDRFSAERLKGVDSTLKIQPAKLEDSAVYLCASSLGQGNTGELFFGEGSRLTVL.

The rearrangement joins TRBV24-1 to TRBJ1-1; perhaps TRBD1 as D (5 bases). The V end was cut by 8 bases, the J end by 1 base, with 13 bases between. From germline, CDR1 is KGHDR and CDR2 SFDVKD. The CDR3 has 14 residues. The CDR3 nucleotides are TGTGCCACCAAGGCGGGGGTTGGGAACACTGAAGCTTTCTTT. Translating gives CATKAGVGNTEAFF.

The rearrangement uses TRBV7-2 and TRBJ1-1; 7 positions agree with TRBD1. After removal of 5 bases from V and 6 bases from J, the junction contained 9 bases not matched to a gene. In germline, CDR1 is SGHTA, CDR2 FQGNSA. This CDR3 has 14 amino acids. CDR3 amino acids: CASSPSWTGAEAFF. The CDR3 bases are TGTGCCAGCAGCCCGAGTTGGACAGGAGCTGAAGCTTTCTTT.

This chain connects TRBV2 to TRBJ2-5, with TRBD2 identical over 11 bases. The germline V gene encodes CDR1 SNHLY and CDR2 FYNNEI. The CDR3 contains 15 residues. V shed 2 bases and J 8 bases; nucleotides not matched to a gene: 7. DNA of the CDR3: TGTGCCAGCAGTGAACTAGCGGGAGGTGGTGGTACCCAGTACTTC. Translating it yields CASSELAGGGGTQYF.

The chain carries TRBV20-1 and TRBJ2-7, with D hard to call. The CDR3 loop spans 14 amino acids. From germline, CDR1 is DFQATT and CDR2 SNEGSKA (reference sequence). V was pared by 3 bases and J by 0 bases, with 12 bases between. The CDR3 loop is CSASGFLSSYEQYF. Written as DNA, the CDR3 is TGCAGTGCTAGTGGCTTTTTGAGCTCCTACGAGCAGTACTTC.

The rearrangement joins TRBV18 to TRBJ2-7, with 9 bases lining up with TRBD1. CDR1 and CDR2 (germline): KGHSH, LQKENI. V lost 1 base, J lost 4 bases, and 8 bases stayed unmatched. The CDR3 sequence is 16 residues long. In DNA form, the CDR3 reads TGTGCCAGCTCACCACTTCCGGGACAGGGAAATTACGAGCAGTACTTC. Protein sequence: CASSPLPGQGNYEQYF.

This sequence joins TRBV27 and TRBJ1-1; D remains unclear. Germline CDR1 reads MNHEY; CDR2 reads SMNVEV (reference sequence). V was pared by 0 bases and J by 6 bases, with 8 bases between. There are 13 residues in the CDR3. This chain's CDR3 is CASSLSGGAEAFF. CDR3 DNA: TGTGCCAGCAGTTTATCGGGAGGTGCTGAAGCTTTCTTT.

The chain combines TRBV2 with TRBJ2-6; 7 bases agree with TRBD1. Per germline, CDR1 SNHLY and CDR2 FYNNEI. The ends lost 6 bases at V and 4 bases at J; junction bases unmatched: 6. This CDR3 is 15 amino acids long. As DNA, the CDR3 is TGTGCCAGCAGCCGACAGGGCCTCGGGGCCAACGTCCTGACTTTC. This translates into CASSRQGLGANVLTF.

The rearrangement uses TRBV7-2 and TRBJ1-2; perhaps TRBD1 as D (6 bases). CDR1 SGHTA and CDR2 FQGNSA come from the germline V gene. The CDR3 is 13 amino acids. The ends were cut back, 5 bases at V and 3 bases at J, with 10 bases in the middle. The CDR3 loop is CASSMDSYYGYTF. The CDR3 nucleotides read TGTGCCAGCAGCATGGACAGCTACTATGGCTACACCTTC.

The V and J genes are TRBV3-1 (or the pseudogene TRBV3-2) and TRBJ1-2; D gene uncertain. This CDR3 contains 15 residues. Germline CDR1 and CDR2: LGHDT and YNNKEL (reference sequence). V lost 1 base to trimming and J lost 7 bases, with 16 bases between them. The CDR3, as DNA: TGTGCCAGCAGCCAAGGTGCGGCGCATTCTGGTGGCTACACCTTC. Its translation: CASSQGAAHSGGYTF.

This clone was observed once. This chain uses TRBV28 with TRBJ1-6; 9 bases are shared with TRBD1. Germline CDR1 and CDR2: MDHEN and SYDVKM. V was pared by 5 bases and J by 10 bases, with 9 bases of the junction left unmatched. CDR3 length: 15 residues. The CDR3 nucleotides read TGTGCCAGCAGTCAACAGGGGGCTCTACTCTCACCCCTCCACTTT. It codes for CASSQQGALLSPLHF.

CDR3 sequence: CASSIGDRGGGNQPQHF. CDR3 in DNA: TGTGCCAGTAGTATAGGGGACAGGGGAGGAGGTAATCAGCCCCAGCATTTT. V is TRBV19 and J is TRBJ1-5; 10 bases map to TRBD1. The germline CDR1 and CDR2 sequences are LNHDA and SQIVND (reference sequence). The CDR3 is 17 residues long. The V segment lost 1 base and the J segment 4 bases; nucleotides outside the gene matches: 7.

J is TRBJ2-5 and V is TRBV7-2; possible D gene TRBD1, 6 bases. CDR1 is SGHTA and CDR2 is FQGNSA in the germline V gene. V shed 1 base and J shed 5 bases, with 11 bases lying between them. The length of the CDR3 is 14 residues. Written as DNA, the CDR3 is TGTGCCAGCAGCTTAGGAACAGGGTGGGAGACCCAGTACTTC. Protein: CASSLGTGWETQYF.

The chain carries TRBV3-1 (or the pseudogene TRBV3-2) and TRBJ2-7; weak D call: TRBD2 (5 bases). This CDR3 has 15 residues. V lost 2 bases to trimming and J lost 6 bases, with 17 bases between them. Germline CDR1 reads LGHDT; CDR2 reads YNNKEL (reference sequence). The DNA for the CDR3 is TGTGCCAGCAGCCAAACAATCTCGGGGATGTGCGAGCAGTACTTC. It encodes CASSQTISGMCEQYF.

The CDR3 reads CASSMTGINQPQHF. In DNA form, the CDR3 reads TGTGCCAGCAGTATGACAGGGATCAATCAGCCCCAGCATTTT. The chain is built from TRBV6-5 and TRBJ1-5, with 7 positions matching TRBD1. CDR1 is MNHEY and CDR2 is SVGAGI in the germline V gene. V gave up 5 bases and J gave up 3 bases; unmatched junction bases: 4. The length of the CDR3 is 14 residues.

This clone showed up just a few times. The gene calls are TRBV2 and TRBJ1-6, with TRBD1 matching 9 bases. Unmatched junction bases numbered 12, after V lost 8 bases and J lost 10 bases. Germline CDR1 SNHLY, CDR2 FYNNEI. The CDR3 covers 15 residues. The CDR3 region is CASGPWTGAGSPLHF. The CDR3 DNA reads TGTGCCAGCGGACCGTGGACAGGGGCTGGATCACCCCTCCACTTT.

V gene TRBV19 combines with J gene TRBJ1-6; TRBD1 might be the D (6 bases). The germline gives CDR1 LNHDA, CDR2 SQIVND (reference sequence). Trimming removed 8 bases from V and 0 bases from J, with 14 bases in between. This CDR3 has 16 residues. Written as DNA, the CDR3 is TGTGCCAGTGGAGACAGGTTGGACTCCTATAATTCACCCCTCCACTTT. This encodes CASGDRLDSYNSPLHF.

The chain is built from TRBV12-3 or TRBV12-4 and TRBJ1-1; the D is unclear. There are 11 residues in the CDR3. The V end lost 7 bases, the J end lost 10 bases, and 13 bases lay between the germline ends. CDR3: CASIRGSRAFF. The DNA for the CDR3 is TGTGCCAGCATTCGGGGATCGAGAGCTTTCTTT.

The chain links TRBV20-1 to TRBJ1-1, with TRBD1 identical over 7 bases. With V trimmed by 6 bases and J by 3 bases, 1 base remained unmatched. CDR3 length: 11 residues. Germline CDR1 DFQATT, CDR2 SNEGSKA (reference sequence). The CDR3 DNA reads as TGCAGTGCCCAGGGGGACACTGAAGCTTTCTTT. This sequence encodes CSAQGDTEAFF.

V is TRBV10-3 and J is TRBJ1-1; D not resolved. The CDR3 consists of 12 residues. With 2 bases removed from V and 10 bases from J, the gap between germline ends came to 11 bases. Germline assignment: CDR1 ENHRY and CDR2 SYGVKD. The CDR3 sequence: CAISEDRVIAFF. The CDR3 bases are TGTGCCATCAGTGAGGACCGGGTTATAGCTTTCTTT.